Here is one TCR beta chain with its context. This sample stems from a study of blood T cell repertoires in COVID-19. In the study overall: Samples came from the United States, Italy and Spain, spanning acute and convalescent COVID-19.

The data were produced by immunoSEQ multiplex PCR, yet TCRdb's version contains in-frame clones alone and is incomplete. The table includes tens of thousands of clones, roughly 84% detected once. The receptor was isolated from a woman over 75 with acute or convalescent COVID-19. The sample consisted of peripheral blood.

CDR3 residues: CSVEGRLAGGPTDTQYF. The CDR3 nucleotides are TGCAGCGTTGAGGGGCGACTAGCGGGAGGGCCGACAGATACGCAGTATTTT. V and J are TRBV29-1 and TRBJ2-3, with 14 bases that match TRBD2. CDR1 and CDR2 from the germline V gene are SQVTM and ANQGSEA. J lost 3 bases, V lost 3 bases, and 8 bases had no gene match. CDR3 length equals 17 residues.